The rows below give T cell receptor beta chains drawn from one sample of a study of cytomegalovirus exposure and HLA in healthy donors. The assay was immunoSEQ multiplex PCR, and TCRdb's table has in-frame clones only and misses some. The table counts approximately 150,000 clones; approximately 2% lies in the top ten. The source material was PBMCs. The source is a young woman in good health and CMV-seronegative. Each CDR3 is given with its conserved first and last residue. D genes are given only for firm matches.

CDR3aa: CASSPNVGDTEAFF; CDR3nt: TGTGCCAGTAGTCCGAATGTAGGGGACACTGAAGCTTTCTTT; len: 14; v_gene: TRBV19; d_gene: .; j_gene: TRBJ1-1
CDR3aa: CASSFMAGNYGYTF; CDR3nt: TGTGCCAGCAGTTTTATGGCAGGCAACTATGGCTACACCTTC; len: 14; v_gene: TRBV6-5; d_gene: .; j_gene: TRBJ1-2
CDR3aa: CASSTSGTANEKLFF; CDR3nt: TGCGCCAGCAGCACCTCCGGGACAGCTAATGAAAAACTGTTTTTT; len: 15; v_gene: TRBV5-1; d_gene: TRBD1; j_gene: TRBJ1-4
CDR3aa: CASSQRAGSYNEQFF; CDR3nt: TGTGCCAGCAGCCAACGAGCGGGGTCCTACAATGAGCAGTTCTTC; len: 15; v_gene: TRBV5-4; d_gene: TRBD2; j_gene: TRBJ2-1
CDR3aa: CASSNTSAQSSYNEQFF; CDR3nt: TGTGCCAGCAGCAACACTAGCGCCCAGAGCTCCTACAATGAGCAGTTCTTC; len: 17; v_gene: TRBV5-8; d_gene: TRBD2; j_gene: TRBJ2-1
CDR3aa: CASSFVYRGVYNEQFF; CDR3nt: TGCGCCAGCAGCTTTGTATACAGGGGGGTATACAATGAGCAGTTCTTC; len: 16; v_gene: TRBV5-1; d_gene: TRBD1; j_gene: TRBJ2-1
CDR3aa: CASSPELAGGSADTQYF; CDR3nt: TGCGCCAGCAGCCCAGAACTAGCGGGAGGCTCCGCAGATACGCAGTATTTT; len: 17; v_gene: TRBV5-1; d_gene: TRBD2; j_gene: TRBJ2-3
CDR3aa: CASSLVSGVGQPQHF; CDR3nt: TGTGCCAGCAGCTTAGTATCAGGGGTTGGACAGCCCCAGCATTTT; len: 15; v_gene: TRBV7-2; d_gene: .; j_gene: TRBJ1-5
CDR3aa: CASFYSGEGNTIYF; CDR3nt: TGTGCCAGCTTTTATTCAGGGGAAGGAAACACCATATATTTT; len: 14; v_gene: TRBV6-1; d_gene: .; j_gene: TRBJ1-3
CDR3aa: CASSLGGTSGGQETQYF; CDR3nt: TGTGCCAGCAGCTTGGGGGGTACTAGCGGGGGACAAGAGACCCAGTACTTC; len: 17; v_gene: TRBV5-4; d_gene: TRBD2; j_gene: TRBJ2-5
CDR3aa: CATSRATNEKLFF; CDR3nt: TGTGCCACCAGCCGTGCAACTAATGAAAAACTGTTTTTT; len: 13; v_gene: TRBV15; d_gene: .; j_gene: TRBJ1-4
CDR3aa: CAEERTGRDQPQHF; CDR3nt: TGTGCCGAGGAGCGGACAGGGAGGGATCAGCCCCAGCATTTT; len: 14; v_gene: TRBV11-3; d_gene: TRBD1; j_gene: TRBJ1-5
CDR3aa: CASSSNPGQVNYGYTF; CDR3nt: TGTGCCAGCAGCTCCAATCCGGGACAGGTTAACTATGGCTACACCTTC; len: 16; v_gene: TRBV7-9; d_gene: TRBD1; j_gene: TRBJ1-2
CDR3aa: CASSSRDYAYNEQFF; CDR3nt: TGTGCCAGCAGCTCCCGGGACTACGCATACAATGAGCAGTTCTTC; len: 15; v_gene: TRBV11-3; d_gene: TRBD2; j_gene: TRBJ2-1
CDR3aa: CASSGDTDTQYF; CDR3nt: TGTGCCAGCAGCGGTGACACAGATACGCAGTATTTT; len: 12; v_gene: TRBV28; d_gene: .; j_gene: TRBJ2-3
CDR3aa: CASRGGSDRETQYF; CDR3nt: TGCGCCAGCAGAGGGGGTTCGGACCGGGAGACCCAGTACTTC; len: 14; v_gene: TRBV5-1; d_gene: .; j_gene: TRBJ2-5
CDR3aa: CASSDGSSYNEQFF; CDR3nt: TGTGCCAGCAGTGACGGGAGCTCCTACAATGAGCAGTTCTTC; len: 14; v_gene: TRBV13; d_gene: .; j_gene: TRBJ2-1
CDR3aa: CASSIRGPNTGELFF; CDR3nt: TGTGCCAGCAGCATCAGGGGGCCGAACACCGGGGAGCTGTTTTTT; len: 15; v_gene: TRBV7-8; d_gene: TRBD1; j_gene: TRBJ2-2
CDR3aa: CASSQDWRGGSTYNEQFF; CDR3nt: TGCGCCAGCAGCCAAGACTGGCGCGGGGGATCTACCTACAATGAGCAGTTCTTC; len: 18; v_gene: TRBV4-3; d_gene: TRBD2; j_gene: TRBJ2-1
CDR3aa: CASSQDRSGEYNEQFF; CDR3nt: TGTGCCAGCAGCCAAGATCGCTCAGGGGAATACAATGAGCAGTTCTTC; len: 16; v_gene: TRBV4-2; d_gene: .; j_gene: TRBJ2-1
CDR3aa: CASSQEWEREMNEQFF; CDR3nt: TGTGCCAGCAGCCAAGAATGGGAACGGGAGATGAATGAGCAGTTCTTC; len: 16; v_gene: TRBV4-2; d_gene: .; j_gene: TRBJ2-1
CDR3aa: CASSLGGAQETQYF; CDR3nt: TGTGCCAGCAGCCTCGGAGGGGCCCAAGAGACCCAGTACTTC; len: 14; v_gene: TRBV5-4; d_gene: .; j_gene: TRBJ2-5
CDR3aa: CASSLTTGLSTEAFF; CDR3nt: TGTGCCAGCAGCCTTACGACAGGGCTGAGCACTGAAGCTTTCTTT; len: 15; v_gene: TRBV14; d_gene: TRBD1; j_gene: TRBJ1-1
CDR3aa: CASSTRRGQGYGYTF; CDR3nt: TGTGCCAGTAGTACCCGCCGGGGACAGGGCTATGGCTACACCTTC; len: 15; v_gene: TRBV19; d_gene: TRBD1; j_gene: TRBJ1-2
CDR3aa: CASSLSYQETQYF; CDR3nt: TGTGCCAGCAGTTTATCCTACCAAGAGACCCAGTACTTC; len: 13; v_gene: TRBV28; d_gene: .; j_gene: TRBJ2-5
CDR3aa: CASSVGLAGGEETQYF; CDR3nt: TGTGCCAGCAGCGTGGGACTAGCGGGAGGGGAAGAGACCCAGTACTTC; len: 16; v_gene: TRBV9; d_gene: TRBD2; j_gene: TRBJ2-5
CDR3aa: CASSLLAGQGIMNTEAFF; CDR3nt: TGCGCCAGCAGCTTGCTGGCGGGACAGGGGATTATGAACACTGAAGCTTTCTTT; len: 18; v_gene: TRBV5-1; d_gene: TRBD1; j_gene: TRBJ1-1
CDR3aa: CASSDSEGGWYEQYF; CDR3nt: TGTGCCAGCAGTGACTCGGAGGGAGGGTGGTACGAGCAGTACTTC; len: 15; v_gene: TRBV6-4; d_gene: TRBD2; j_gene: TRBJ2-7
CDR3aa: CASRRDIALAFF; CDR3nt: TGTGCCAGCAGAAGGGACATCGCGTTGGCTTTCTTT; len: 12; v_gene: TRBV6-1; d_gene: .; j_gene: TRBJ1-1
CDR3aa: CASSLTVFTGELFF; CDR3nt: TGTGCCAGCAGTTTAACAGTTTTCACCGGGGAGCTGTTTTTT; len: 14; v_gene: TRBV27; d_gene: .; j_gene: TRBJ2-2
CDR3aa: CASSLGGGTGELFF; CDR3nt: TGTGCCAGCAGCTTAGGCGGGGGGACCGGGGAGCTGTTTTTT; len: 14; v_gene: TRBV11-3; d_gene: TRBD2; j_gene: TRBJ2-2
CDR3aa: CASTHLRGTGGSSGANVLTF; CDR3nt: TGTGCCAGTACCCATTTGAGAGGGACAGGGGGATCCTCTGGGGCCAACGTCCTGACTTTC; len: 20; v_gene: TRBV19; d_gene: TRBD1; j_gene: TRBJ2-6
CDR3aa: CSVGSGGDSPLHF; CDR3nt: TGCAGCGTTGGGTCAGGGGGCGATTCACCCCTCCACTTT; len: 13; v_gene: TRBV29-1; d_gene: TRBD1; j_gene: TRBJ1-6
CDR3aa: CASSFVTSGSHRTDTQYF; CDR3nt: TGTGCCAGCAGCTTTGTGACTAGCGGGAGTCATCGCACAGATACGCAGTATTTT; len: 18; v_gene: TRBV7-6; d_gene: TRBD2; j_gene: TRBJ2-3
CDR3aa: CASSKRGHEKLFF; CDR3nt: TGTGCCAGCAGCAAAAGGGGGCATGAAAAACTGTTTTTT; len: 13; v_gene: TRBV21-1; d_gene: .; j_gene: TRBJ1-4
CDR3aa: CASSLEGTSGIVQFF; CDR3nt: TGTGCCAGCAGCTTAGAAGGGACTAGCGGGATAGTGCAGTTCTTC; len: 15; v_gene: TRBV7-2; d_gene: TRBD2; j_gene: TRBJ2-1
CDR3aa: CASSLGSGTGDLLGTDTQYF; CDR3nt: TGCGCCAGCAGCTTGGGATCCGGGACAGGGGATTTGTTGGGCACAGATACGCAGTATTTT; len: 20; v_gene: TRBV5-1; d_gene: TRBD1; j_gene: TRBJ2-3
CDR3aa: CASSEFQYGYTF; CDR3nt: TGTGCCAGCAGTGAATTCCAGTATGGCTACACCTTC; len: 12; v_gene: TRBV6-1; d_gene: .; j_gene: TRBJ1-2
CDR3aa: CASSPRLAGFRETQYF; CDR3nt: TGTGCCAGCAGCCCCCGACTAGCGGGATTTCGGGAGACCCAGTACTTC; len: 16; v_gene: TRBV9; d_gene: TRBD2; j_gene: TRBJ2-5
CDR3aa: CASSSRQGQSYEQYF; CDR3nt: TGTGCCAGCAGCTCGAGACAAGGCCAATCCTACGAGCAGTACTTC; len: 15; v_gene: TRBV5-4; d_gene: .; j_gene: TRBJ2-7
CDR3aa: CASSPTDYQAQHF; CDR3nt: TGTGCCAGCAGCCCGACCGATTATCAGGCCCAGCATTTT; len: 13; v_gene: TRBV6-6; d_gene: .; j_gene: TRBJ1-5
CDR3aa: CASSPPGQANVLTF; CDR3nt: TGTGCCAGCAGCCCTCCGGGACAGGCCAACGTCCTGACTTTC; len: 14; v_gene: TRBV7-3; d_gene: .; j_gene: TRBJ2-6
CDR3aa: CASSTLAGGDTGELFF; CDR3nt: TGTGCCAGTAGTACTCTAGCGGGAGGGGACACCGGGGAGCTGTTTTTT; len: 16; v_gene: TRBV19; d_gene: TRBD2; j_gene: TRBJ2-2
CDR3aa: CATTSSYNEQFF; CDR3nt: TGTGCCACAACCTCTAGCTACAATGAGCAGTTCTTC; len: 12; v_gene: TRBV7-9; d_gene: .; j_gene: TRBJ2-1
CDR3aa: CASSTPPGQIEETQYF; CDR3nt: TGCGCCAGCAGCACGCCCCCGGGACAGATAGAAGAGACCCAGTACTTC; len: 16; v_gene: TRBV5-1; d_gene: TRBD1; j_gene: TRBJ2-5
CDR3aa: CASSPRGQWNYGYTF; CDR3nt: TGTGCCAGCAGCCCACGGGGACAGTGGAACTATGGCTACACCTTC; len: 15; v_gene: TRBV7-9; d_gene: TRBD1; j_gene: TRBJ1-2
CDR3aa: CASSRGGQPNEKLFF; CDR3nt: TGTGCCAGTAGTAGAGGGGGACAGCCTAATGAAAAACTGTTTTTT; len: 15; v_gene: TRBV19; d_gene: TRBD1; j_gene: TRBJ1-4
CDR3aa: CASSLGGQGTGTQYF; CDR3nt: TGTGCCAGCAGCTTGGGAGGACAGGGTACAGGGACCCAGTACTTC; len: 15; v_gene: TRBV11-3; d_gene: TRBD1; j_gene: TRBJ2-5
CDR3aa: CGASTGEYYGYTF; CDR3nt: TGTGGCGCCTCGACAGGGGAGTACTATGGCTACACCTTC; len: 13; v_gene: TRBV19; d_gene: TRBD1; j_gene: TRBJ1-2
CDR3aa: CASSLAGTGGDYEQYF; CDR3nt: TGTGCCAGCAGCTTGGCCGGGACAGGGGGTGATTACGAGCAGTACTTC; len: 16; v_gene: TRBV5-6; d_gene: TRBD1; j_gene: TRBJ2-7
CDR3aa: CASSLPQTGQGSSGANVLTF; CDR3nt: TGCGCCAGCAGCTTGCCACAAACGGGACAGGGTAGCTCTGGGGCCAACGTCCTGACTTTC; len: 20; v_gene: TRBV5-1; d_gene: TRBD1; j_gene: TRBJ2-6
CDR3aa: CASSQAGISGANVLTF; CDR3nt: TGCGCCAGCAGCCAAGCCGGGATCTCTGGGGCCAACGTCCTGACTTTC; len: 16; v_gene: TRBV4-3; d_gene: .; j_gene: TRBJ2-6
CDR3aa: CATSRDGTIYEQYF; CDR3nt: TGTGCCACCAGCAGAGATGGGACTATCTACGAGCAGTACTTC; len: 14; v_gene: TRBV15; d_gene: TRBD2; j_gene: TRBJ2-7
CDR3aa: CASSVTNQPQHF; CDR3nt: TGTGCCAGCAGTGTGACAAATCAGCCCCAGCATTTT; len: 12; v_gene: TRBV6-1; d_gene: .; j_gene: TRBJ1-5
CDR3aa: CSVELARTTDTQYF; CDR3nt: TGCAGCGTTGAACTAGCGAGAACCACAGATACGCAGTATTTT; len: 14; v_gene: TRBV29-1; d_gene: .; j_gene: TRBJ2-3
CDR3aa: CASSRLRLNEQYF; CDR3nt: TGTGCCAGCAGCCGCCTCAGGTTAAACGAGCAGTACTTC; len: 13; v_gene: TRBV13; d_gene: .; j_gene: TRBJ2-7
CDR3aa: CASRLGLLSEQFF; CDR3nt: TGTGCCAGCAGGCTGGGACTATTAAGTGAGCAGTTCTTC; len: 13; v_gene: TRBV25-1; d_gene: TRBD2; j_gene: TRBJ2-1
CDR3aa: CASSVTGSSYEQYF; CDR3nt: TGCGCCAGCAGCGTGACAGGGAGCTCCTACGAGCAGTACTTC; len: 14; v_gene: TRBV5-1; d_gene: TRBD1; j_gene: TRBJ2-7
CDR3aa: CASSTPVGGEGYGYTF; CDR3nt: TGTGCCAGCAGTACCCCCGTAGGGGGGGAGGGCTATGGCTACACCTTC; len: 16; v_gene: TRBV28; d_gene: .; j_gene: TRBJ1-2